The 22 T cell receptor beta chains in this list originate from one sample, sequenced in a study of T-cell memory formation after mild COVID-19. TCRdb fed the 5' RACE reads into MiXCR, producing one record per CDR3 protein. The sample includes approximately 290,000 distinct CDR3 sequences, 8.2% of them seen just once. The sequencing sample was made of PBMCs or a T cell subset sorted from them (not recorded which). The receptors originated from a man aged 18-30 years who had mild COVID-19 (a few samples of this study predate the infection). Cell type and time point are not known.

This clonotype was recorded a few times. The CDR3 sequence: CSARDSGAEQYV. The DNA for the CDR3 is TGCAGTGCGAGGGACTCAGGGGCCGAGCAGTACGTC. V is TRBV20-1 and J is TRBJ2-7; the D gene could be TRBD1 or TRBD2 (6 bases each). The CDR3 is made up of 12 amino acids. V gave up 6 bases and J gave up 6 bases, with 15 bases separating them. Per germline, CDR1 DFQATT and CDR2 SNEGSKA (reference sequence).

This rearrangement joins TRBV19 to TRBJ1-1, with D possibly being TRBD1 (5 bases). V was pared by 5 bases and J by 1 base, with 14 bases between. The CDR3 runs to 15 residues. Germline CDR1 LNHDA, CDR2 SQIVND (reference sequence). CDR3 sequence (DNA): TGTGCCAGTAGTTCATCAGGGACCCAGAACACTGAAGCTTTCTTT. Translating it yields CASSSSGTQNTEAFF.

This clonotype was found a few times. The CDR3 sequence is CASSNRDTDNEQFF. The CDR3 nucleotides read TGCGCCAGCAGCAACCGGGACACTGACAATGAGCAGTTCTTC. The chain couples TRBV4-1 to TRBJ2-1; D perhaps matches TRBD1 (6 bases). Trimming removed 5 bases from V and 5 bases from J, with 13 bases in between. CDR1 is MGHRA and CDR2 is YSYEKL in the germline V gene. The CDR3 totals 14 residues.

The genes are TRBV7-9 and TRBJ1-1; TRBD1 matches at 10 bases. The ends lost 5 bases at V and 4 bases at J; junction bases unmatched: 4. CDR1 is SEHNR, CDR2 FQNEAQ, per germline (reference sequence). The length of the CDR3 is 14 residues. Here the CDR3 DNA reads TGTGCCAGCAGCCGGGACAGGGGCCCCACTGAAGCTTTCTTT. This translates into CASSRDRGPTEAFF.

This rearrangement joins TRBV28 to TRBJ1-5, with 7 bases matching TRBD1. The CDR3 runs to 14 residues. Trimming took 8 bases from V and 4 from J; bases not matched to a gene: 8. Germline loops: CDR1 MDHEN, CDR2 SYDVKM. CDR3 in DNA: TGTGCCAGCGGTTCAGGACAGGCGAATCAGCCCCAGCATTTT. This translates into CASGSGQANQPQHF.

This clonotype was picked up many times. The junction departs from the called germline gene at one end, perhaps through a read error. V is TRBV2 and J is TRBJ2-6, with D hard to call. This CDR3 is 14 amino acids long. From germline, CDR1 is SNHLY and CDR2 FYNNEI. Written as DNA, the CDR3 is TGCGCCAGCAGCGCCTCCTCTGGGGCCAACGTCCTGACTTTC. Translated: CASSASSGANVLTF.

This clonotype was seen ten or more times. CDR3 sequence reads: CASSMGGQGTYEQYF. CDR3 nucleotides: TGTGCCAGCAGCATGGGGGGTCAGGGAACCTACGAGCAGTACTTC. This chain links TRBV12-3 or TRBV12-4 with TRBJ2-7, with a weak D call TRBD2 (6 bases). V gave up 6 bases and J gave up 2 bases, with 17 bases separating them. The CDR3 is made up of 15 amino acids.

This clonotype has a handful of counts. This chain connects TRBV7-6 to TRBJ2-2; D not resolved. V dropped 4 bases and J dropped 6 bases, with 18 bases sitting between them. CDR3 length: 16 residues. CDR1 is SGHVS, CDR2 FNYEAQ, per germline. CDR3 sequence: CASSSMESSWSGELFF. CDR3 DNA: TGTGCCAGCAGCTCCATGGAGAGTAGCTGGTCCGGGGAGCTGTTTTTT.

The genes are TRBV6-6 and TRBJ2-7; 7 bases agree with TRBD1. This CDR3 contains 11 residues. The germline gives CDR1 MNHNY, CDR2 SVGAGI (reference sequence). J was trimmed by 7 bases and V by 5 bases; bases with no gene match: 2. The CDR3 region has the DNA TGTGCCAGCAGTCCGGACAGGGAGCAGTACTTC. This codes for CASSPDREQYF.

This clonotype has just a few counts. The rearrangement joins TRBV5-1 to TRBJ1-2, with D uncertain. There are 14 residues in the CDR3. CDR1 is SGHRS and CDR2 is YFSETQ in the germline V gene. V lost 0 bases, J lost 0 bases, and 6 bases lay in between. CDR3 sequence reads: CASSLGRTNYGYTF. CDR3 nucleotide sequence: TGCGCCAGCAGCTTGGGCAGAACTAACTATGGCTACACCTTC.

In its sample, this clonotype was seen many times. CDR3 bases: TGTGCCAGCAGTTTACCCGACAGGGAATGGTACTCTGGAAACACCATATATTTT. Translation: CASSLPDREWYSGNTIYF. V and J are TRBV28 and TRBJ1-3, with 7 bases lining up with TRBD1. Germline CDR1 is MDHEN and CDR2 is SYDVKM. The V segment lost 2 bases and the J segment 0 bases; nucleotides outside the gene matches: 10. This CDR3 spans 18 amino acids.

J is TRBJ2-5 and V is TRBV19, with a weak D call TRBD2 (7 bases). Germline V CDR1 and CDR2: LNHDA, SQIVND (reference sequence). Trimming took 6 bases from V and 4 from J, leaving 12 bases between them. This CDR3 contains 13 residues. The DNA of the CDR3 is TGTGCCAGTAGGGGGGCTAGCGGAGAGACCCAGTACTTC. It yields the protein CASRGASGETQYF.

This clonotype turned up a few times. For the CDR3, the DNA is TGCAGCGTTGTTGCTCGAGGGTCCTCTGAAGCTTTCTTT. Amino acids: CSVVARGSSEAFF. This rearrangement joins TRBV29-1 to TRBJ1-1, with D uncertain. Trimming cost V 4 bases and J 6 bases, with 15 bases left between them. The CDR3 covers 13 residues. Germline V CDR1 and CDR2: SQVTM, ANQGSEA.

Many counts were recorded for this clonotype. The CDR3 is CASSRQGSFSCLPQHF. CDR3 in DNA: TGCGCCAGCAGCCGACAGGGGTCGTTCTCCTGCTTGCCCCAGCATTTT. The J gene is TRBJ1-5, the V gene TRBV5-1; TRBD1 matches 8 bases. Germline loops: CDR1 SGHRS, CDR2 YFSETQ. J gave up 9 bases and V 4 bases, and 15 bases lay outside the gene matches. The CDR3 spans 16 residues.

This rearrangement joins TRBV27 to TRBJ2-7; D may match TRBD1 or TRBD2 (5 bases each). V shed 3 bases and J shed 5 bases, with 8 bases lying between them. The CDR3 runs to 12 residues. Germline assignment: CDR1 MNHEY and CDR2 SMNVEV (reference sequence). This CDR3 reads CASSFWGNEQYF. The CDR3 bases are TGTGCCAGCAGTTTTTGGGGGAACGAGCAGTACTTC.

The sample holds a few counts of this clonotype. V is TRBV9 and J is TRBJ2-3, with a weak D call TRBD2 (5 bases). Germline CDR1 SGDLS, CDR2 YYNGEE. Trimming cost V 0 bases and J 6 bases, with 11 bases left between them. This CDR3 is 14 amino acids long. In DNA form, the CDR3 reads TGTGCCAGCAGCGTAGACGGGGAAGGGGATACGCAGTATTTT. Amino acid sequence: CASSVDGEGDTQYF. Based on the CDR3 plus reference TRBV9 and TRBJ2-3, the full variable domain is DSGVTQTPKHLITATGQRVTLRCSPRSGDLSVYWYQQSLDQGLQFLIQYYNGEERAKGNILERFSAQQFPDLHSELNLSSLELGDSALYFCASSVDGEGDTQYFGPGTRLTVL.

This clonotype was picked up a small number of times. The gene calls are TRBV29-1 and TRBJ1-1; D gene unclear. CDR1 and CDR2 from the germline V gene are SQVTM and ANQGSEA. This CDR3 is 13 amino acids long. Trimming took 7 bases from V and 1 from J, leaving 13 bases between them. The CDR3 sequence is CSGWDKGNTEAFF. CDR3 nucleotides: TGCAGCGGCTGGGATAAGGGGAACACTGAAGCTTTCTTT.

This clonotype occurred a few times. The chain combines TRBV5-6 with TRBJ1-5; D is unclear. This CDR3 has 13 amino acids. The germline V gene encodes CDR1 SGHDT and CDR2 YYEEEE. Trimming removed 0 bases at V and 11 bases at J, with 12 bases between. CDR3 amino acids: CASSLAASHSQHF. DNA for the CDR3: TGTGCCAGCAGCTTGGCAGCGTCTCACTCCCAGCATTTT.

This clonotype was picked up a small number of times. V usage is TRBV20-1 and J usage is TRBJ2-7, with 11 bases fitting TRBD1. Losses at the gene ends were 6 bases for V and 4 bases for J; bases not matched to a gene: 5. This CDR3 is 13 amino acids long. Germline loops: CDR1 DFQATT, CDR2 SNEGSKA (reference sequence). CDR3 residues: CSATGTGGYEQYV. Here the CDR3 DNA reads TGCAGTGCCACCGGGACAGGGGGATACGAGCAGTACGTC.

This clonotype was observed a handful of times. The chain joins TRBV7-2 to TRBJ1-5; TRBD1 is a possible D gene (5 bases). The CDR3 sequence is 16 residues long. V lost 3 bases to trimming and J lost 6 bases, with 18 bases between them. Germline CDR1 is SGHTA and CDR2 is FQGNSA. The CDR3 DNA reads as TGTGCCAGCAGCTTCAGTCATCCAGGGCTAGGTCAGCCCCAGCATTTT. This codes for CASSFSHPGLGQPQHF. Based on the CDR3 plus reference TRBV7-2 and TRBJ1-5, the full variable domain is GAGVSQSPSNKVTEKGKDVELRCDPISGHTALYWYRQSLGQGLEFLIYFQGNSAPDKSGLPSDRFSAERTGGSVSTLTIQRTQQEDSAVYLCASSFSHPGLGQPQHFGDGTRLSIL.

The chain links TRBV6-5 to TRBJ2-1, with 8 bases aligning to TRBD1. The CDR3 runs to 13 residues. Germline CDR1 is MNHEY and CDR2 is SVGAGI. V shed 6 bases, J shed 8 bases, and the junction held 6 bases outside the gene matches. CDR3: CASRNPDRDEQFF. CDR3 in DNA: TGTGCCAGCAGAAACCCGGACAGGGATGAGCAGTTCTTC.

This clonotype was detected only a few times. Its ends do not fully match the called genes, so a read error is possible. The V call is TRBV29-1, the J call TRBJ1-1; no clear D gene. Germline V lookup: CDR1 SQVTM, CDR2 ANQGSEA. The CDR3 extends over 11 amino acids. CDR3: CSVKEGPEAFF. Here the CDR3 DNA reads TGCAGCGTTAAAGAGGGTCCTGAAGCTTTCTTT.